Following are 3 T cell receptor beta chains from one sample sequenced in a study of Ad26.COV2.S vaccination and SARS-CoV-2 variants. Clones were read by immunoSEQ multiplex PCR, and TCRdb kept only the in-frame ones, dropping some. The sample shows around 370,000 clones, about 91% of them seen only once. Sample: peripheral blood, taken after recovery from COVID-19. These receptor sequences come from a human donor who had recovered from COVID-19.

This clone showed up just once. V and J are TRBV5-6 and TRBJ2-2, with D maybe TRBD1 (5 bases). The CDR3 has 16 residues. CDR1 and CDR2 from the germline V gene are SGHDT and YYEEEE. V lost 0 bases, J lost 7 bases, and 16 bases lay in between. The CDR3 sequence: CASSLGRRRGLGELFF. The CDR3 nucleotides are TGTGCCAGCAGCTTGGGTAGGAGAAGGGGCCTCGGGGAGCTGTTTTTT.

As to this clone: Other DNA sequences in this sample translate to the same CDR3. V gene TRBV3-1 (or the pseudogene TRBV3-2) combines with J gene TRBJ2-5; D may be TRBD1 or TRBD2 (5 bases each). Germline values: CDR1 LGHDT, CDR2 YNNKEL (reference sequence). V was pared by 4 bases and J by 2 bases, with 8 bases between. The length of the CDR3 is 13 residues. CDR3 nucleotide sequence: TGTGCCAGCAGCCTTGGGGGACAAGAGACCCAGTACTTC. Its protein is CASSLGGQETQYF.

The chain recombines TRBV7-2 with TRBJ2-3; D call uncertain. CDR3 size: 14 residues. Trimming cost V 1 base and J 4 bases, with 9 bases left between them. Germline CDR1 and CDR2: SGHTA and FQGNSA. The chain's CDR3 is CASSLEGSPDTQYF. The CDR3 DNA sequence: TGTGCCAGCAGCTTAGAAGGCAGCCCAGATACGCAGTATTTT.